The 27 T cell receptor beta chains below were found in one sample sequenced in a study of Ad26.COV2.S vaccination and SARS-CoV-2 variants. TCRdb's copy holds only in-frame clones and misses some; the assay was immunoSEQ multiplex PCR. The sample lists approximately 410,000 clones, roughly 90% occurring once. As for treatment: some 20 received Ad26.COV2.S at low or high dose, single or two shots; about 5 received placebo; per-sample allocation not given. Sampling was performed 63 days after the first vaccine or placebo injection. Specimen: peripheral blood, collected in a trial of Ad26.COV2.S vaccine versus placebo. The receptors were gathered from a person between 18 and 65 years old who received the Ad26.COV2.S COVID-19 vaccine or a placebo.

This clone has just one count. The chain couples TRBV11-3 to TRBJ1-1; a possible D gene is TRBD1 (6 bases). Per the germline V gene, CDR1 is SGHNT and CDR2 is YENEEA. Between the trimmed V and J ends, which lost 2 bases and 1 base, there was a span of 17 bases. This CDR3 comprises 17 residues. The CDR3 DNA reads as TGTGCCAGCAGCTTAAGTGGGGGGGCTGGTGCGAACACTGAAGCTTTCTTT. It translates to CASSLSGGAGANTEAFF.

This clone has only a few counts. The CDR3 sequence is CAWARGAGDNSPLHF. The CDR3 DNA follows: TGTGCCTGGGCGAGGGGCGCCGGGGATAATTCACCCCTCCACTTT. The chain joins TRBV30 to TRBJ1-6; D is possibly TRBD1 (5 bases). CDR1 is GTSNPN, CDR2 SVGIG, per germline (reference sequence). The CDR3 has 15 residues. The V end was cut by 5 bases, the J end by 5 bases, with 16 bases between.

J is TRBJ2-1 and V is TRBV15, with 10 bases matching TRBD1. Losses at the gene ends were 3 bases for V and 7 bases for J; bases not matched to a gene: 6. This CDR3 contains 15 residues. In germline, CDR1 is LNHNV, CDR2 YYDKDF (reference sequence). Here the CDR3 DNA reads TGTGCCACCAGCAGCGACAGGGGGCAATCTAATGAGCAGTTCTTC. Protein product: CATSSDRGQSNEQFF. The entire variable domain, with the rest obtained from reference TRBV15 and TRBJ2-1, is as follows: DAMVIQNPRYQVTQFGKPVTLSCSQTLNHNVMYWYQQKSSQAPKLLFHYYDKDFNNEADTPDNFQSRRPNTSFCFLDIRSPGLGDTAMYLCATSSDRGQSNEQFFGPGTRLTVL.

CDR3 in amino acids: CASSAPGVEQYF. In nucleotides, the CDR3 is TGTGCCAGCAGCGCACCAGGGGTCGAGCAGTACTTC. This chain uses TRBV7-9 with TRBJ2-7; tentatively, D is TRBD1 (6 bases). The germline V gene encodes CDR1 SEHNR and CDR2 FQNEAQ (reference sequence). This CDR3 is built from 12 residues. Trimming removed 5 bases from V and 6 bases from J, with 11 bases in between.

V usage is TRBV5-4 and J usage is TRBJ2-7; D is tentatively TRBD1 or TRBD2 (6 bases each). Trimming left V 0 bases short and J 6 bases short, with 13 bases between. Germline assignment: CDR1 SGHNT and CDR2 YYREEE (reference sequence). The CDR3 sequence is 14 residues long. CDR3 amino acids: CASSLVLGGGEQYF. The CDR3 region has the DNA TGTGCCAGCAGCTTGGTGCTGGGGGGCGGCGAGCAGTACTTC.

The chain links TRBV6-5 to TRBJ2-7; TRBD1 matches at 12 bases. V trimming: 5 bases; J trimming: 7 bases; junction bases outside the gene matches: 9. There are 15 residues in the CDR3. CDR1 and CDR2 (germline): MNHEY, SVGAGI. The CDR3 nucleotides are TGTGCCAGCAGTAGACCCGGGACAGGGGGCTTTGAGCAGTACTTC. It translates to CASSRPGTGGFEQYF.

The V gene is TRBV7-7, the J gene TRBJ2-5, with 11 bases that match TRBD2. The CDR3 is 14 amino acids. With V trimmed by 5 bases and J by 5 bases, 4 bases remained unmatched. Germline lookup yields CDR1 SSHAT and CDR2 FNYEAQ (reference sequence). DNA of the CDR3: TGTGCCAGCAGCATGACTAGCGGGGCTGAGACCCAGTACTTC. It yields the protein CASSMTSGAETQYF.

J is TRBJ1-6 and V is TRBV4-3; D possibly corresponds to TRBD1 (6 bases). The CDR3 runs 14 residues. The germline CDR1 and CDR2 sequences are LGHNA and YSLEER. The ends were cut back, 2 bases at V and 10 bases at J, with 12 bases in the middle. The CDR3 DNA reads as TGCGCCAGCAGCCAAACAGGGAGGGGCTCACCCCTCCACTTT. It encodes CASSQTGRGSPLHF.

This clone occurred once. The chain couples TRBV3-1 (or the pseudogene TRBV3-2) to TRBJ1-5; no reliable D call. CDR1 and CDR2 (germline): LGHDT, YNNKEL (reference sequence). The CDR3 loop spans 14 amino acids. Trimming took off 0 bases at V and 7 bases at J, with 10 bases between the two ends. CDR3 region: CASSQDLVGQPQHF. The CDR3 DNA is TGTGCCAGCAGCCAAGATTTGGTCGGGCAGCCCCAGCATTTT.

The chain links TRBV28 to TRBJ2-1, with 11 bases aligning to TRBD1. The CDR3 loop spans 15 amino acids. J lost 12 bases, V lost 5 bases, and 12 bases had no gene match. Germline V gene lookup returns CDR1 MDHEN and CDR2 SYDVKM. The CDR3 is CASSPRTGGARWQFF. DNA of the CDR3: TGTGCCAGCAGTCCAAGGACAGGGGGCGCGCGGTGGCAGTTCTTC.

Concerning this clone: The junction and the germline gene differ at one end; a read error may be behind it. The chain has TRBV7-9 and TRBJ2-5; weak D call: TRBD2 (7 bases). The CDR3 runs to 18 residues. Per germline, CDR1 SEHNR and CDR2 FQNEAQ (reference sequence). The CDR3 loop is CASSLGPQRGGDQETQYF. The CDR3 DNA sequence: TGTGCCAGCAGTTTAGGCCCCCAGAGGGGGGGCGACCAAGAGACCCAGTACTTC.

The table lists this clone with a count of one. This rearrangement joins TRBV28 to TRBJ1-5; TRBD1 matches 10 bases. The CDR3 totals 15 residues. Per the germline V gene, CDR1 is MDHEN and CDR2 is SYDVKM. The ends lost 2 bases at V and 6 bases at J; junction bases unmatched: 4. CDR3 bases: TGTGCCAGCAGTTTAAGGACAGGGGGATCTCAGCCCCAGCATTTT. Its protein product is CASSLRTGGSQPQHF.

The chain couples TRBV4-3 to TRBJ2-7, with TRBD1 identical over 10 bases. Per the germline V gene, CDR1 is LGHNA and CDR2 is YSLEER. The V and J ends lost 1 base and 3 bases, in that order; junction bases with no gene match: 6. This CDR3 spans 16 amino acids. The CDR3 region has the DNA TGCGCCAGCAGCCAAGTAGAGGGACAGGGGCTCTACGAGCAGTACTTC. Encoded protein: CASSQVEGQGLYEQYF.

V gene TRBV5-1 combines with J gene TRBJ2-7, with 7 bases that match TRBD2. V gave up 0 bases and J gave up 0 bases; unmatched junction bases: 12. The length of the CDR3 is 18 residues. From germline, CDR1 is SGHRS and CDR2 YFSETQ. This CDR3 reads CASSLAPPAGDYSYEQYF. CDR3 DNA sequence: TGCGCCAGCAGCTTGGCCCCCCCCGCCGGGGACTACTCCTACGAGCAGTACTTC.

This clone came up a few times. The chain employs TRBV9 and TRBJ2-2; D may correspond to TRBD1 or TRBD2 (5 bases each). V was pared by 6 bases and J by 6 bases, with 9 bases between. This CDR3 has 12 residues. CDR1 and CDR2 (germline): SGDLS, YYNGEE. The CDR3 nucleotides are TGTGCCAGCAATTTGGGGGCCGGGGAGCTGTTTTTT. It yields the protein CASNLGAGELFF.

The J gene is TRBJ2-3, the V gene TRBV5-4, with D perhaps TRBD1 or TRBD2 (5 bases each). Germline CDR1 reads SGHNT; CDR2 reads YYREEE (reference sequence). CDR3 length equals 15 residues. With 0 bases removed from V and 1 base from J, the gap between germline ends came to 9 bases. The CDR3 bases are TGTGCCAGCAGCTTGGACGGGACCCGCACAGATACGCAGTATTTT. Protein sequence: CASSLDGTRTDTQYF.

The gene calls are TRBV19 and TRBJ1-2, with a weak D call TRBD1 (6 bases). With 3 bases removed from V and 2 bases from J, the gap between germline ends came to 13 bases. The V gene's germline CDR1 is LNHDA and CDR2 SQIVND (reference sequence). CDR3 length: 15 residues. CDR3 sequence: CASSIVLGQNYGYTF. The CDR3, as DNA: TGTGCCAGTAGTATCGTCCTCGGACAGAACTATGGCTACACCTTC.

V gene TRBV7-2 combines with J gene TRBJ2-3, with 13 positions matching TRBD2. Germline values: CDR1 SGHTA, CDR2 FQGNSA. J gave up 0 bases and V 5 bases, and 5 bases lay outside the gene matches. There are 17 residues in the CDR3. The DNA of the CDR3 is TGTGCCAGCAGCCGGACTAGCGGGGGCTCTAGCACAGATACGCAGTATTTT. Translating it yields CASSRTSGGSSTDTQYF.

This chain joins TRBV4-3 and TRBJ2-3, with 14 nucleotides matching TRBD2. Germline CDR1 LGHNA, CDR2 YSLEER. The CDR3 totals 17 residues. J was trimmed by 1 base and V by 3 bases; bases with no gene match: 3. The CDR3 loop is CASSHGTSGGGTDTQYF. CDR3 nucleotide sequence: TGCGCCAGCAGCCACGGGACTAGCGGGGGAGGCACAGATACGCAGTATTTT.

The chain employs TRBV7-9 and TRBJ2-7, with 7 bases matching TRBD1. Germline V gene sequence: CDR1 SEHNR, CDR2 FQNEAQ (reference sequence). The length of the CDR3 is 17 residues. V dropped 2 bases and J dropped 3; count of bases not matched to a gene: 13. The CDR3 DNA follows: TGTGCCAGCAGCTTAATGGGACAGAGGAGGCAAGGCTACGAGCAGTACTTC. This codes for CASSLMGQRRQGYEQYF.

CDR3 DNA: TGTGCCAGCAGCTTAGAAGGGGCGGGAGAAAAACTGTTTTTT. Translation gives CASSLEGAGEKLFF. V is TRBV7-2 and J is TRBJ1-4; perhaps TRBD1 as D (5 bases). V was clipped by 1 base and J by 8 bases, with 11 bases between them. Looked up from germline, CDR1 is SGHTA and CDR2 is FQGNSA. The CDR3 consists of 14 residues. The whole variable domain, filled in from reference TRBV7-2 and TRBJ1-4, reads GAGVSQSPSNKVTEKGKDVELRCDPISGHTALYWYRQSLGQGLEFLIYFQGNSAPDKSGLPSDRFSAERTGGSVSTLTIQRTQQEDSAVYLCASSLEGAGEKLFFGSGTQLSVL.

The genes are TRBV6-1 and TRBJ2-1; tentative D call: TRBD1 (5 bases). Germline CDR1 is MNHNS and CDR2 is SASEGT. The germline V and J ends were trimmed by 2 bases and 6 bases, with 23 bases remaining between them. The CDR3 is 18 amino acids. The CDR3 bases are TGTGCCAGCAGTGAAATTCCCGCGCAGGGTTCCCGCCGCAATGAGCAGTTCTTC. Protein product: CASSEIPAQGSRRNEQFF.

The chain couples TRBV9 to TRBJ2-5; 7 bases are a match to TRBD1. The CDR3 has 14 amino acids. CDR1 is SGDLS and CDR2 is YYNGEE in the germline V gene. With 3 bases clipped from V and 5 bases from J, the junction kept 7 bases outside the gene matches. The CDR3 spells CASSGSTGLETQYF. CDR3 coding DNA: TGTGCCAGCAGCGGATCGACAGGGCTTGAGACCCAGTACTTC. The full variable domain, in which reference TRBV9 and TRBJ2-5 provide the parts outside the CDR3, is DSGVTQTPKHLITATGQRVTLRCSPRSGDLSVYWYQQSLDQGLQFLIQYYNGEERAKGNILERFSAQQFPDLHSELNLSSLELGDSALYFCASSGSTGLETQYFGPGTRLLVL.

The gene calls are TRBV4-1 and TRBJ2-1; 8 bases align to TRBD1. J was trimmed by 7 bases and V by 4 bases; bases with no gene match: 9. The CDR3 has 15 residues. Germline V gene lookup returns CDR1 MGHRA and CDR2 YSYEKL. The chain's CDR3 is CASSLQGGRANEQFF. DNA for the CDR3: TGCGCCAGCAGCCTACAGGGGGGCAGGGCGAATGAGCAGTTCTTC.

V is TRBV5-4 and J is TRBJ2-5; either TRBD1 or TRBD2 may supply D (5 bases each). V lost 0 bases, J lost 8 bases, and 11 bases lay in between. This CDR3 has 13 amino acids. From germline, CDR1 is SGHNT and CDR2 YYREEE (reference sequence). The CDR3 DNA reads TGTGCCAGCAGCTTGGTGGGGGTAGAAACCCAGTACTTC. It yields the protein CASSLVGVETQYF.

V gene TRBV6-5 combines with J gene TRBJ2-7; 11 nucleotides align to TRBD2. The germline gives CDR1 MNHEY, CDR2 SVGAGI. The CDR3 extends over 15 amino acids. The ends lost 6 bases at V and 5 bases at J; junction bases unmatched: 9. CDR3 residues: CASRSLAGGANEQYF. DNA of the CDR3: TGTGCCAGCAGGTCCCTAGCGGGGGGTGCCAACGAGCAGTACTTC.

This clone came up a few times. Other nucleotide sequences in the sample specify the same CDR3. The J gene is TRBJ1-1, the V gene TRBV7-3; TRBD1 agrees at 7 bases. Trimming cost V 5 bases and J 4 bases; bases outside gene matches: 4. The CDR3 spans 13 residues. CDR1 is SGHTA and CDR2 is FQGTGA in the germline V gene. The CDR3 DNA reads TGTGCCAGCAGCCCAACAGGGGCCACTGAAGCTTTCTTT. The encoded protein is CASSPTGATEAFF.